This TCR beta chain was found in a study of blood T cell repertoires in COVID-19. Study information: Acute and convalescent COVID-19 specimens originated in the United States, Italy and Spain. T cells, B-cell-depleted T cells, or PBMCs supplied cDNA or gDNA.

Seattle enrolled patients during active infection and tracked them longitudinally. In the original processing: Quantification of nucleated cells was approximated via reference gene primer amplification. Measured with immunoSEQ multiplex PCR; TCRdb has only the in-frame clones, and not every one. D and trimming were read from the DNA, whereas the V and J calls and clone size are those reported in that table. The sample holds approximately 350,000 clones, 89% seen once. The sequence came from a woman under 40 with COVID-19, enrolled during active disease. Material for sequencing was peripheral blood.

This CDR3 is CSHQQGADTQYF. CDR3 bases: TGCAGCCACCAACAGGGCGCAGATACGCAGTATTTT. The chain carries TRBV29-1 and TRBJ2-3; D might be TRBD1 (6 bases). Trimming removed 8 bases at V and 4 bases at J, with 13 bases between. Germline V gives CDR1 SQVTM, CDR2 ANQGSEA. The CDR3 runs to 12 residues.